The following is a T cell receptor beta chain sequence with its context. Its antigen remains unidentified. Sample time point: sample taken at primary tumor resection. TCRs were sequenced from unsorted whole RNA of tumor, nontumor lung or PBMC. This entry is derived from a study of spatial heterogeneity in lung cancer. This CDR3 has 16 residues. CDR1 MDHEN and CDR2 SYDVKM come from the germline V gene. V was trimmed by 5 bases and J by 6 bases, leaving 20 bases between them. The library protocol tagged each TCR cDNA with a unique molecular identifier. Using its own MiXCR run on the 5' RACE reads, TCRdb lists one record per CDR3 protein. The profile covers about 20,000 distinct CDR3 sequences, with 15% to 20% appearing a single time and roughly 30% taken by the ten largest. Findings of the study overall: Tumor mutation counts were tracked by expanded intratumoral alpha and beta TCR counts. Quantities of ubiquitous and regional expanded TCRs paralleled ubiquitous and regional nonsynonymous mutations, respectively.

The receptor's source is a female donor with early-stage non-small cell lung cancer. V is TRBV28 and J is TRBJ2-4, with D possibly matching TRBD2 (5 bases). Sequenced here: lung tumor tissue, sampled at surgery. The CDR3 DNA reads TGTGCCAGCAGTCCTCTCCCGCGAGGGATGGGAAACATTCAGTACTTC. Translation gives CASSPLPRGMGNIQYF.